Following are 29 T cell receptor beta chains from one sample sequenced in a study of blood T cell repertoires in COVID-19. The protocol was immunoSEQ multiplex PCR, while the TCRdb copy is restricted to in-frame clones and leaves out a portion. The sample includes tens of thousands of clones, 91% of them seen just once. Specimen: peripheral blood. Every receptor here comes from a woman aged 45-65 years in a cohort sampled during active COVID-19.

Ten or more counts support this clone. The chain joins TRBV4-1 to TRBJ1-6, with D tentatively TRBD1 (6 bases). Germline values: CDR1 MGHRA, CDR2 YSYEKL. The CDR3 consists of 15 residues. Trimming stripped 1 base from V and 7 bases from J, with 11 bases between. The CDR3: CASSQVAGENSPLHF. CDR3 coding DNA: TGCGCCAGCAGCCAAGTTGCAGGGGAGAATTCACCCCTCCACTTT.

This clone came up a few times. V and J are TRBV6-5 and TRBJ1-1, with 8 bases lining up with TRBD1. J gave up 6 bases and V 6 bases, and 6 bases lay outside the gene matches. Germline CDR1 reads MNHEY; CDR2 reads SVGAGI. The CDR3 is 13 amino acids. The CDR3 DNA sequence: TGTGCCAGCAGGCTGGACAGGGTCGCTGAAGCTTTCTTT. The encoded protein is CASRLDRVAEAFF.

This chain connects TRBV6-5 to TRBJ1-4, with 8 bases fitting TRBD1. The CDR3 is made up of 14 amino acids. The V and J ends lost 6 bases and 7 bases, in that order; junction bases with no gene match: 7. Per the germline V gene, CDR1 is MNHEY and CDR2 is SVGAGI. CDR3 DNA sequence: TGTGCCAGCAGCGTCAGGGGGCAGACTGAAAAACTGTTTTTT. Encoded protein: CASSVRGQTEKLFF.

V and J are TRBV30 and TRBJ1-2; the match to TRBD1 covers 7 bases. In germline, CDR1 is GTSNPN, CDR2 SVGIG (reference sequence). CDR3 length equals 14 residues. V lost 0 bases and J lost 9; bases outside the gene matches: 10. CDR3 sequence (DNA): TGTGCCTGGAGTGTCCCGGACAGGCTATCTAGCTACACCTTC. Protein: CAWSVPDRLSSYTF.

The V and J genes are TRBV11-3 and TRBJ2-2; no definite D call. V lost 5 bases and J 0 bases, leaving 13 bases between the germline ends. The CDR3 runs to 16 residues. Germline-derived CDR1 and CDR2 are SGHNT and YENEEA. The CDR3 DNA is TGTGCCAGCAGCCCGGCCTGGGCTACGAACACCGGGGAGCTGTTTTTT. Its protein is CASSPAWATNTGELFF. The full variable domain, with the rest looked up from reference TRBV11-3 and TRBJ2-2, is EAGVVQSPRYKIIEKKQPVAFWCNPISGHNTLYWYLQNLGQGPELLIRYENEEAVDDSQLPKDRFSAERLKGVDSTLKIQPAELGDSAVYLCASSPAWATNTGELFFGEGSRLTVL.

V gene TRBV11-2 combines with J gene TRBJ2-2; possible D gene TRBD1, 5 bases. The ends were cut back, 5 bases at V and 3 bases at J, with 16 bases in the middle. In germline, CDR1 is SGHAT, CDR2 FQNNGV. This CDR3 has 16 amino acids. The CDR3 DNA sequence: TGTGCCAGCAGCACCCCCGGTGCAGGGCACACCGGGGAGCTGTTTTTT. It specifies CASSTPGAGHTGELFF.

A single count supports this clone. The rearrangement uses TRBV19 and TRBJ1-1; TRBD1 is a possible D gene (6 bases). Trimming removed 4 bases at V and 0 bases at J, with 18 bases between. The CDR3 runs to 17 residues. Germline values: CDR1 LNHDA, CDR2 SQIVND (reference sequence). In nucleotides, the CDR3 is TGTGCCAGTAGTAAGACACAGGGAAATTACATGAACACTGAAGCTTTCTTT. Residues: CASSKTQGNYMNTEAFF.

This chain connects TRBV27 to TRBJ2-7; TRBD1 matches 9 bases. CDR3 length: 15 residues. The J segment lost 5 bases and the V segment lost 5 bases, leaving 10 bases of the junction unmatched. In germline, CDR1 is MNHEY, CDR2 SMNVEV (reference sequence). CDR3 amino acids: CASSQLGQGGDEQYF. CDR3 DNA: TGTGCCAGCAGTCAACTGGGACAGGGCGGAGACGAGCAGTACTTC.

This sequence joins TRBV10-1 and TRBJ2-5, with D unresolved. Trimming shortened V by 0 bases and J by 3 bases, and 8 bases separated the two germline ends. The CDR3 covers 14 residues. Germline CDR1 and CDR2: WNHNN and SYGVQD (reference sequence). CDR3 sequence (DNA): TGCGCCAGCAGTGAGTCGCGGCTAGAAGAGACCCAGTACTTC. Amino acid sequence: CASSESRLEETQYF.

This rearrangement joins TRBV7-8 to TRBJ2-7; the match to TRBD1 covers 8 bases. Germline loops: CDR1 SGHVS, CDR2 FQNEAQ. The trim removed 4 bases at V and 1 base at J, leaving 3 bases unmatched. The CDR3 spans 14 residues. Here the CDR3 reads CASSSGQGSYEQYF. As DNA, the CDR3 is TGTGCCAGCAGCTCCGGACAGGGTTCCTACGAGCAGTACTTC.

CDR3: CASGPVGRGIQYF. The CDR3 DNA reads as TGTGCCAGCGGCCCTGTGGGTCGGGGCATTCAGTACTTC. The chain employs TRBV27 and TRBJ2-4; D is perhaps TRBD2 (5 bases). Trimming cost V 8 bases and J 9 bases, with 17 bases left between them. Germline V gene lookup returns CDR1 MNHEY and CDR2 SMNVEV (reference sequence). The CDR3 covers 13 residues.

The V gene is TRBV5-1, the J gene TRBJ2-5; D is possibly TRBD1 (6 bases). Trimming removed 4 bases from V and 0 bases from J, with 13 bases in between. Germline V CDR1 and CDR2: SGHRS, YFSETQ. The CDR3 loop spans 15 amino acids. DNA for the CDR3: TGCGCCAGCAGCAACGATGGGACAAACCAAGAGACCCAGTACTTC. It specifies CASSNDGTNQETQYF.

This chain uses TRBV2 with TRBJ1-6; TRBD1 matches at 9 bases. The V segment lost 4 bases and the J segment 9 bases; nucleotides outside the gene matches: 7. The CDR3 consists of 15 residues. Per germline, CDR1 SNHLY and CDR2 FYNNEI. The CDR3 nucleotides read TGTGCCAGCAGTGCGGGACAGGGAATGGGTTCACCCCTCCACTTT. This sequence encodes CASSAGQGMGSPLHF. The full variable domain, in which reference TRBV2 and TRBJ1-6 provide the parts outside the CDR3, is EPEVTQTPSHQVTQMGQEVILRCVPISNHLYFYWYRQILGQKVEFLVSFYNNEISEKSEIFDDQFSVERPDGSNFTLKIRSTKLEDSAMYFCASSAGQGMGSPLHFGNGTRLTVT.

J is TRBJ2-6 and V is TRBV3-1 (or the pseudogene TRBV3-2); tentative D call: TRBD2 (6 bases). The CDR3 is made up of 18 amino acids. Trimming stripped 4 bases from V and 2 bases from J, with 18 bases between. CDR1 LGHDT and CDR2 YNNKEL come from the germline V gene (reference sequence). For the CDR3, the DNA is TGTGCCAGCAGCCCCACCCTGCTAGCGCGAGCTGGGGCCAACGTCCTGACTTTC. Amino acid sequence: CASSPTLLARAGANVLTF.

The CDR3 sequence is CASSWDSYNSPLHF. In nucleotides, the CDR3 is TGTGCCAGCAGTTGGGACAGCTATAATTCACCCCTCCACTTT. The rearrangement joins TRBV7-2 to TRBJ1-6, with 7 bases that match TRBD1. There are 14 residues in the CDR3. The junction had 2 bases not matched to a gene; V was cut back by 6 bases and J by 3 bases. Germline CDR1 and CDR2: SGHTA and FQGNSA.

This clone is a singleton in its sample. The rearrangement links TRBV6-5 to TRBJ2-7, with D possibly TRBD2 on 6 matching bases. Germline lookup yields CDR1 MNHEY and CDR2 SVGAGI. There are 14 residues in the CDR3. The V end lost 4 bases, the J end lost 4 bases, and 14 bases lay between the germline ends. CDR3 nucleotide sequence: TGTGCCAGCAGTTCGCTGGTGGGGGGTTACGAGCAGTACTTC. Its translation: CASSSLVGGYEQYF.

The chain is built from TRBV18 and TRBJ2-1; TRBD2 might be the D (6 bases). Germline V gene sequence: CDR1 KGHSH, CDR2 LQKENI. This CDR3 spans 15 amino acids. The V end was cut by 1 base, the J end by 10 bases, with 17 bases between. CDR3 residues: CASSPLTGDFKEQFF. CDR3 nucleotides: TGTGCCAGCTCACCACTTACGGGAGATTTTAAAGAGCAGTTCTTC.

The rearrangement links TRBV6-5 to TRBJ2-3; weak D call: TRBD2 (7 bases). Trimming removed 6 bases from V and 2 bases from J, with 15 bases in between. The CDR3 has 15 residues. Germline V gene sequence: CDR1 MNHEY, CDR2 SVGAGI. CDR3 loop: CASSKGGAATDTQYF. The DNA for the CDR3 is TGTGCCAGCAGCAAAGGGGGGGCAGCCACAGATACGCAGTATTTT.

The chain is built from TRBV5-4 and TRBJ2-1, with no clear D. The CDR3 sequence is 15 residues long. Germline loops: CDR1 SGHNT, CDR2 YYREEE (reference sequence). Trimming left V 4 bases short and J 6 bases short, with 17 bases between. Written as DNA, the CDR3 is TGTGCCAGCAGCGACGATTACCCCCTAGGCAATGAGCAGTTCTTC. Translation: CASSDDYPLGNEQFF.

The chain is built from TRBV25-1 and TRBJ1-6; D is uncertain. Per the germline V gene, CDR1 is MGHDK and CDR2 is SYGVNS. V gave up 3 bases and J gave up 10 bases, with 13 bases separating them. The CDR3 is made up of 14 amino acids. The CDR3 nucleotides read TGTGCCAGCAGTGAGAACGGGATTCACTCACCCCTCCACTTT. Translated: CASSENGIHSPLHF.

The rearrangement links TRBV5-1 to TRBJ2-1; maybe TRBD2 (6 bases). Trimming stripped 2 bases from V and 7 bases from J, with 25 bases between. Looked up from germline, CDR1 is SGHRS and CDR2 is YFSETQ. There are 18 residues in the CDR3. Here the CDR3 DNA reads TGCGCCAGCAGCTTAGTTTGGAGGGACCAGACCTTTGTGAATGAGCAGTTCTTC. Translating gives CASSLVWRDQTFVNEQFF. Using reference TRBV5-1 and TRBJ2-1 for the parts outside the CDR3, the full variable domain is KAGVTQTPRYLIKTRGQQVTLSCSPISGHRSVSWYQQTPGQGLQFLFEYFSETQRNKGNFPGRFSGRQFSNSRSEMNVSTLELGDSALYLCASSLVWRDQTFVNEQFFGPGTRLTVL.

V gene TRBV3-1 (or the pseudogene TRBV3-2) combines with J gene TRBJ2-7, with TRBD1 matching over 9 bases. CDR1 and CDR2 from the germline V gene are LGHDT and YNNKEL (reference sequence). V was clipped by 2 bases and J by 4 bases; unmatched bases: 9. The length of the CDR3 is 16 residues. This CDR3 is CASSQPKTGGRYEQYF. In nucleotides, the CDR3 is TGTGCCAGCAGCCAACCCAAGACAGGGGGTAGATACGAGCAGTACTTC.

The CDR3 is CASSVEEGFWDTQYF. For the CDR3, the DNA is TGTGCCAGCAGCGTAGAGGAGGGGTTTTGGGATACGCAGTATTTT. The chain combines TRBV9 with TRBJ2-3, with D maybe TRBD2 (6 bases). The CDR3 contains 15 residues. Germline CDR1 reads SGDLS; CDR2 reads YYNGEE. V was clipped by 0 bases and J by 6 bases, with 14 bases between them.

The chain carries TRBV6-2 or TRBV6-3 and TRBJ2-7; 10 bases agree with TRBD2. Per the germline V gene, CDR1 is MNHEY and CDR2 is SVGEGT. The CDR3 loop spans 14 amino acids. V was clipped by 5 bases and J by 1 base; unmatched bases: 2. DNA for the CDR3: TGTGCCAGCAGTCGGACTAGCGGATCCTACGAGCAGTACTTC. Protein product: CASSRTSGSYEQYF.

The rearrangement joins TRBV7-2 to TRBJ1-4; 7 bases agree with TRBD1. The germline V gene encodes CDR1 SGHTA and CDR2 FQGNSA. The CDR3 is 17 residues long. V shed 3 bases and J 4 bases; nucleotides not matched to a gene: 11. The CDR3 loop is CASSFRLRTGFNEKLFF. The CDR3 DNA sequence: TGTGCCAGCAGCTTCCGGCTAAGGACAGGTTTTAATGAAAAACTGTTTTTT.

V and J are TRBV9 and TRBJ2-5, with no clear D. In germline, CDR1 is SGDLS, CDR2 YYNGEE. V lost 3 bases to trimming and J lost 5 bases, with 17 bases between them. The CDR3 runs 15 residues. CDR3 protein: CASSDSGSRYETQYF. The CDR3 DNA reads as TGTGCCAGCAGCGATTCCGGGTCTCGGTACGAGACCCAGTACTTC.

The V gene is TRBV5-6, the J gene TRBJ2-7; D remains ambiguous. Germline V gene sequence: CDR1 SGHDT, CDR2 YYEEEE. CDR3 length: 12 residues. The germline V and J ends were trimmed by 0 bases and 3 bases, with 4 bases remaining between them. The CDR3, as DNA: TGTGCCAGCAGCTTGGTCGGCTACGAGCAGTACTTC. It codes for CASSLVGYEQYF.

This sequence joins TRBV6-5 and TRBJ1-1; D might be TRBD1 (5 bases). Per the germline V gene, CDR1 is MNHEY and CDR2 is SVGAGI. V lost 7 bases, J lost 0 bases, and 9 bases lay in between. The CDR3 is made up of 13 amino acids. The CDR3 DNA is TGTGCCAGCACCCTGACAGTGAACACTGAAGCTTTCTTT. It encodes CASTLTVNTEAFF.

The CDR3 DNA follows: TGTGCCAGCAGCGCGCCGGACAGGGGAGAAGAGACCCAGTACTTC. Translating it yields CASSAPDRGEETQYF. V gene TRBV28 combines with J gene TRBJ2-5, with 9 bases identical to TRBD1. CDR3 size: 15 residues. The germline V gene encodes CDR1 MDHEN and CDR2 SYDVKM. Germline trimming cut 6 bases from V and 3 bases from J; bases unmatched to any gene: 8. Together with reference TRBV28 and TRBJ2-5, the CDR3 gives the full variable domain: DVKVTQSSRYLVKRTGEKVFLECVQDMDHENMFWYRQDPGLGLRLIYFSYDVKMKEKGDIPEGYSVSREKKERFSLILESASTNQTSMYLCASSAPDRGEETQYFGPGTRLLVL.